The text below deals with one T cell receptor beta chain. This clonotype was observed a handful of times. It has no known antigen specificity. Nothing much larger sits one base from this clone, and base qualities are not available. To prepare the library, 5' RACE was applied. The data were produced on a NextSeq 500. Unique molecular identifiers were attached to individual cDNA molecules in the TCR library protocol so that sequencing error and PCR bias could be corrected. Sequencing covered both TCR alpha and beta chains, and within each sample the abundances of alpha and beta sequences were tightly co-correlated. Concerning the study's data processing: Decombinator V4 was used to annotate the V gene, J gene and CDR3 of the TCR sequences. Expanded TCRs were defined as changing significantly between any two time points under a Poisson model with p below 0.0001. TCR abundances were normalised to the total number of TCRs sequenced per sample and were expressed as counts per million. TRAV1-2 paired with TRAJ12, TRAJ20 or TRAJ33 defined MAIT TCRs, while TRAV10 paired with TRAJ18 defined iNKT TCRs. A search of VDJdb, accessed on 1 November 2021, was run for TCRs annotated to CMV, EBV and SARS-CoV-2, with TCRs annotated for multiple antigens excluded. The raw public reads went through TCRdb reprocessing: fastp at Q25, MiXCR clone calling, in-frame beta chains kept. CDR3 protein sequences are deduplicated, and each keeps its most common genes and DNA. TCRdb, not the original authors, processed these V and J calls. This sample lists some 77,000 distinct CDR3 sequences; around 12% were detected once. The top ten constitute around 15% of the sample.

The data were taken from a study of early T cells in non-severe SARS-CoV-2 infection (TCRdb year 2021). Notes on the research overall: Because TCR sequencing relied on bulk RNA taken from unsorted whole blood, pairing of alpha and beta chains was not possible. General conclusions and limits of the study: Matching against VDJdb was skewed toward anti-spike CD8 responses, likely underestimated virus-specific expansions, and missed private and CD4 specificities.

There are 13 amino acids in the CDR3, from cysteine to phenylalanine inclusive. The CDR3 DNA has 39 bases and is translated from base 1. V lost 0 bases and J lost 6 bases; the stretch between them is 10 bases long. CDR1 DFQATT and CDR2 SNEGSKA are derived from the germline V gene (reference sequence). A case-control design nested within a healthcare worker cohort in London, UK, was used, with weekly nasopharyngeal swab PCR tests and blood sampling performed. Healthcare workers were recruited between 23 and 31 March 2020, during the week of the UK lockdown, and were followed weekly for up to roughly 15 weeks.

This TCR was recovered from an adult who was a healthcare worker with PCR-confirmed SARS-CoV-2 infection or an uninfected control (not recorded which). The donor label of this sample is uncertain. The source material was whole blood, sampled at baseline. The rearranged chain carries TRBV20-1 and TRBJ2-3; the D gene cannot be named for sure. The sequenced DNA is TGCAGTGCTAGAGATGCCAGAGCGGATACGCAGTATTTT. Its coded protein is CSARDARADTQYF.